This T cell receptor beta chain was documented in a study of blood T cell repertoires in COVID-19. Whole-study context: Donors in the United States, Italy and Spain gave samples during acute or convalescent COVID-19. Nucleic acid was either cDNA or gDNA, and it came from T cells, B-cell-depleted T cells, or PBMCs.

This clone was detected once. This CDR3 contains 16 residues. Trimming removed 2 bases from V and 0 bases from J; junction bases left unmatched: 4. Germline V gene lookup returns CDR1 SGHRS and CDR2 YFSETQ. Original methodology: How many nucleated cells were present was estimated from reference gene primer amplification. Only in-frame clones appear in the TCRdb table, and some are missing; sequencing was by immunoSEQ multiplex PCR. The D gene and trimming were derived from the DNA, and the V and J assignments and clone size from that table. The sample contains around 210,000 clones, about 80% of which appear only once. The Seattle patients joined while their infection was active and were tracked longitudinally afterward.

The clonotype was recovered from a woman older than 75 with COVID-19, enrolled during active disease. This chain uses TRBV5-1 with TRBJ1-4, with TRBD1 matching over 7 bases. What was sequenced was peripheral blood. The CDR3 DNA is TGCGCCAGCAGCTTCCTAGGGACAGCAACTAATGAAAAACTGTTTTTT. Protein product: CASSFLGTATNEKLFF.